A selection of T cell receptor beta chains follows, all from one sample in a study of identical twins. A single record per CDR3 protein comes from TCRdb applying MiXCR to the 5' RACE reads. The table shows roughly 250,000 distinct CDR3 sequences, with roughly 7% occurring only once. This sample was shared with a second study, whose subject was yellow fever vaccine responses in identical twins.

The specimen was memory (CD45RO+) T cells sorted from blood. Receptors originate from a woman under 30 in good health. CDR3s include the opening cysteine and the closing phenylalanine or tryptophan. The order of the fields is CDR3 protein, CDR3 DNA, D gene, V gene, clone size, J gene. The D gene is left open where the match is weak. A clone size is listed for some rows: how often the clone was seen (once, few, many), or a class if it is expanded.

CASSLGSWFTGLAGFTDTQYF	TGTGCCAGCAGTTTAGGGTCTTGGTTCACGGGGCTAGCGGGGTTCACAGATACGCAGTATTTT	TRBD2	TRBV12-3/TRBV12-4	many	TRBJ2-3
CASSLDPNTEAFF	TGCGCCAGCAGCTTGGACCCGAACACTGAAGCTTTCTTT	NA	TRBV5-1	many	TRBJ1-1
CASSTYRDEGYTF	TGTGCCAGCAGTACCTATCGGGACGAAGGCTACACCTTC	NA	TRBV12-3/TRBV12-4	few	TRBJ1-2
CSVEVGQGAKPQHF	TGCAGCGTTGAAGTAGGGCAGGGGGCTAAGCCCCAGCATTTT	TRBD1	TRBV29-1	NA	TRBJ1-5
CASSEGLLLTGELFF	TGTGCCAGCAGTGAAGGTTTATTACTAACCGGGGAGCTGTTTTTT	NA	TRBV25-1	NA	TRBJ2-2
CASSGDGSSGNTIYF	TGCGCCAGCAGCGGGGACGGAAGCTCTGGAAACACCATATATTTT	NA	TRBV5-1	many	TRBJ1-3
CASSYGEYEQYF	TGTGCCAGCAGTTATGGGGAGTACGAGCAGTACTTC	NA	TRBV6-6	few	TRBJ2-7
CASSSLYNEQFF	TGTGCCAGCAGCTCTTTGTACAATGAGCAGTTCTTC	NA	TRBV25-1	many	TRBJ2-1
CASRNPGSIVTGELFF	TGTGCCAGTCGGAACCCAGGGTCGATAGTCACCGGGGAGCTGTTTTTT	NA	TRBV19	NA	TRBJ2-2
CATKASGIYNEQFF	TGTGCCACCAAGGCGAGCGGGATCTACAATGAGCAGTTCTTC	TRBD2	TRBV15	few	TRBJ2-1
CSAKDRGGGGVSGELFF	TGCAGTGCTAAAGACAGGGGAGGTGGGGGTGTGTCCGGGGAGCTGTTTTTT	TRBD1	TRBV20-1	few	TRBJ2-2
CASGTGGNYGYTF	TGCGCCAGTGGGACAGGGGGCAACTATGGCTACACCTTC	TRBD1	TRBV5-1	NA	TRBJ1-2
CASSFGPRGETQYF	TGTGCCAGCAGTTTTGGACCCCGTGGGGAGACCCAGTACTTC	NA	TRBV12-3/TRBV12-4	many	TRBJ2-5
CSAQKGDGTDTQYF	TGCAGTGCCCAGAAGGGGGATGGAACAGATACGCAGTATTTT	NA	TRBV20-1	many	TRBJ2-3
CASGRDRSNTEAFF	TGTGCCAGCGGACGGGACAGATCGAACACTGAAGCTTTCTTT	TRBD1	TRBV18	few	TRBJ1-1
CASSFDRGETQYF	TGTGCCAGCAGCTTCGACCGGGGGGAGACCCAGTACTTC	NA	TRBV5-6	few	TRBJ2-5
CASTSLGDYGYTF	TGTGCCAGCACCTCCTTGGGGGACTATGGCTACACCTTC	NA	TRBV12-3/TRBV12-4	few	TRBJ1-2
CASRATRHQQYF	TGTGCCAGCAGGGCGACTAGACACCAGCAGTACTTC	NA	TRBV2	few	TRBJ2-7